The 14 T cell receptor beta chains reported below all come from one sample, sequenced in a study of shared clonotypes between healthy human individuals. The repertoire was sequenced with immunoSEQ multiplex PCR; TCRdb's copy has only in-frame clones and lacks some. The sample shows more than 550,000 clones, 80% to 95% of them seen only once. The sequenced sample was memory CD8+ T cells from PBMCs. Regarding subset: CD45RO+ cells pooled with CCR7-negative TemRA cells. These TCRs come from a man in his late teens or twenties in good health. Some clones in this sample may be carry-over from other donors' samples.

Worth noting for this clone: Different DNA sequences within this sample yield the same CDR3. The gene calls are TRBV27 and TRBJ2-1; no clear D gene. The CDR3 loop spans 13 amino acids. Trimming removed 2 bases from V and 3 bases from J, with 5 bases in between. The germline V gene encodes CDR1 MNHEY and CDR2 SMNVEV (reference sequence). CDR3 region: CASSLGGYNEQFF. CDR3 DNA sequence: TGTGCCAGCAGTTTAGGTGGCTACAATGAGCAGTTCTTC.

The V gene is TRBV28, the J gene TRBJ2-7; D remains ambiguous. CDR3 length: 13 amino acids. Trimming cost V 2 bases and J 5 bases, with 10 bases left between them. Germline V gene data show CDR1 as MDHEN and CDR2 as SYDVKM. CDR3 region: CASSLGLKDEQYF. The CDR3 region has the DNA TGTGCCAGCAGTTTAGGTTTAAAGGACGAGCAGTACTTC. Looking up the rest from reference TRBV28 and TRBJ2-7 gives the full variable domain: DVKVTQSSRYLVKRTGEKVFLECVQDMDHENMFWYRQDPGLGLRLIYFSYDVKMKEKGDIPEGYSVSREKKERFSLILESASTNQTSMYLCASSLGLKDEQYFGPGTRLTVT.

CDR3 nucleotides: TGTGCCAGCTCAGTTTACACTCGCGACGAGCAGTACTTC. Its translation: CASSVYTRDEQYF. The chain has TRBV9 and TRBJ2-7; D is unresolved. The V end lost 7 bases, the J end lost 5 bases, and 16 bases lay between the germline ends. This CDR3 comprises 13 residues. Per germline, CDR1 SGDLS and CDR2 YYNGEE.

This clone has a single count. The sample holds other DNA sequences that translate to the same CDR3. This chain uses TRBV27 with TRBJ2-1, with D tentatively TRBD2 (6 bases). CDR1 is MNHEY and CDR2 is SMNVEV in the germline V gene (reference sequence). The CDR3 is 16 amino acids. Trimming took off 0 bases at V and 0 bases at J, with 9 bases between the two ends. The CDR3 reads CASSLSAGSSYNEQFF. Here the CDR3 DNA reads TGTGCCAGCAGTTTATCGGCGGGGAGCTCCTACAATGAGCAGTTCTTC.

The chain couples TRBV11-2 to TRBJ2-2, with TRBD1 as a possible D gene (6 bases). The germline gives CDR1 SGHAT, CDR2 FQNNGV. Deletions cut 3 bases from V and 7 bases from J, with 9 bases between. This CDR3 comprises 13 residues. CDR3 protein: CASSFEGGGELFF. As DNA, the CDR3 is TGTGCCAGCAGCTTTGAAGGGGGCGGGGAGCTGTTTTTT.

The chain links TRBV29-1 to TRBJ2-7, with 7 bases that match TRBD1. The V gene end was trimmed by 5 bases and the J gene end by 3 bases; junction bases not matched to a gene: 7. Germline loops: CDR1 SQVTM, CDR2 ANQGSEA. This CDR3 comprises 13 residues. DNA for the CDR3: TGCAGCGTTCCGGGACAGAGATTCTACGAGCAGTACTTC. Translating gives CSVPGQRFYEQYF.

Notes on this clone: The sample contains more than one DNA sequence encoding this CDR3. The chain is built from TRBV28 and TRBJ2-1; D is undetermined. This CDR3 contains 13 residues. From germline, CDR1 is MDHEN and CDR2 SYDVKM. V lost 6 bases and J 0 bases, leaving 6 bases between the germline ends. The CDR3 region is CASSLSSYNEQFF. As DNA, the CDR3 is TGTGCCAGCAGCTTGAGCTCCTACAATGAGCAGTTCTTC.

CDR3: CASSSPLGGSSGANVLTF. The CDR3 DNA follows: TGTGCCAGCAGCTCGCCTCTCGGGGGAAGCTCTGGGGCCAACGTCCTGACTTTC. The rearrangement links TRBV7-9 to TRBJ2-6; tentative D call: TRBD2 (6 bases). With 4 bases removed from V and 0 bases from J, the gap between germline ends came to 16 bases. Germline-derived CDR1 and CDR2 are SEHNR and FQNEAQ (reference sequence). This CDR3 comprises 18 residues.

The rearrangement uses TRBV19 and TRBJ2-1, with 14 positions matching TRBD2. The CDR3 sequence is 17 residues long. The junction had 9 bases not matched to a gene; V was cut back by 5 bases and J by 6 bases. Germline CDR1 reads LNHDA; CDR2 reads SQIVND (reference sequence). CDR3 region: CASSPTSGRGAGNEQFF. CDR3 in DNA: TGTGCCAGTAGTCCGACTAGCGGGAGGGGTGCGGGCAATGAGCAGTTCTTC.

This chain links TRBV4-1 with TRBJ2-1; 7 bases are a match to TRBD1. The germline gives CDR1 MGHRA, CDR2 YSYEKL. CDR3 size: 17 residues. The J segment lost 7 bases and the V segment lost 1 base, leaving 13 bases of the junction unmatched. The CDR3 DNA sequence: TGCGCCAGCAGCCAAGGACTAAGGACAGGTGGTCTGAATGAGCAGTTCTTC. Translation: CASSQGLRTGGLNEQFF.

The chain has TRBV10-3 and TRBJ2-7; D ambiguous. This CDR3 region has 12 residues. Trimming took off 10 bases at V and 2 bases at J, with 12 bases between the two ends. CDR1 and CDR2 from the germline V gene are ENHRY and SYGVKD. The CDR3 DNA reads TGTGCCACGTCTGGAACCACCTACGAGCAGTACTTC. The encoded protein is CATSGTTYEQYF.

To note about this clone: This CDR3 is also generated by other DNA sequences in the sample. The V gene is TRBV9, the J gene TRBJ2-5; D gene ambiguous. This CDR3 region has 14 residues. The germline V gene encodes CDR1 SGDLS and CDR2 YYNGEE. Trimming took off 0 bases at V and 2 bases at J, with 8 bases between the two ends. For the CDR3, the DNA is TGTGCCAGCAGCGTAGGATCCGGTCAAGAGACCCAGTACTTC. Its protein product is CASSVGSGQETQYF.

The rearrangement uses TRBV5-1 and TRBJ2-1; 8 bases align to TRBD2. Trimming at V came to 4 bases and at J to 0 bases, leaving 9 bases not matched to a gene. Germline CDR1 and CDR2: SGHRS and YFSETQ. CDR3 length: 17 amino acids. CDR3 in amino acids: CASSLASGSPSYNEQFF. In nucleotides, the CDR3 is TGCGCCAGCAGCCTGGCCAGCGGGAGCCCCTCCTACAATGAGCAGTTCTTC.

The chain uses TRBV27 and TRBJ2-7; weak D call: TRBD1 (5 bases). V shed 2 bases and J shed 1 base, with 9 bases lying between them. The CDR3 contains 14 residues. Germline-derived CDR1 and CDR2 are MNHEY and SMNVEV (reference sequence). CDR3 amino acids: CASSLGSGSYEQYF. CDR3 nucleotides: TGTGCCAGCAGTTTAGGATCAGGGTCCTACGAGCAGTACTTC.